The 30 T cell receptor beta chains presented below share a single source sample, sequenced in a study of T cells in localized non-small cell lung cancer (dated by TCRdb to between 2020 and 2021). The library came from the immunoSEQ multiplex PCR assay. TCRdb retrieved this table from immuneACCESS and kept in-frame rearrangements only. Not all clones are present; in checked studies, unresolved V genes account for under half, and no reason is known for the remainder. Counted in this sample were about 59,000 clones; 70% to 90% of them appeared once. In total, the top ten clones hold 22% of the sample. Sequencing used peripheral blood, obtained before any cancer treatment. All receptors come from a man aged 40 to 70 with stage I squamous cell lung carcinoma.

The chain uses TRBV5-1 and TRBJ2-2; D gene ambiguous. Germline loops: CDR1 SGHRS, CDR2 YFSETQ. There are 13 residues in the CDR3. The germline V and J ends were trimmed by 0 bases and 6 bases, with 6 bases remaining between them. In DNA, the CDR3 is TGCGCCAGCAGCTTGGGGCAGGCCGGGGAGCTGTTTTTT. It translates to CASSLGQAGELFF.

The chain joins TRBV18 to TRBJ2-6; D is ambiguous. CDR1 is KGHSH, CDR2 LQKENI, per germline. The CDR3 consists of 13 residues. V lost 5 bases to trimming and J lost 0 bases, with 2 bases between them. CDR3 nucleotides: TGTGCCAGCTCAACCTCTGGGGCCAACGTCCTGACTTTC. This gives the protein CASSTSGANVLTF.

V and J are TRBV19 and TRBJ1-4, with D unclear. The germline CDR1 and CDR2 sequences are LNHDA and SQIVND (reference sequence). V was trimmed by 0 bases and J by 7 bases, leaving 6 bases between them. The CDR3 totals 13 residues. In nucleotides, the CDR3 is TGTGCCAGTAGTATAGATCTAAGTGAAAAACTGTTTTTT. Protein: CASSIDLSEKLFF.

V is TRBV7-3 and J is TRBJ1-1; D not certain. The CDR3 extends over 13 amino acids. In germline, CDR1 is SGHTA, CDR2 FQGTGA. The V end lost 5 bases, the J end lost 1 base, and 8 bases lay between the germline ends. CDR3 protein: CASSLRWNTEAFF. CDR3 DNA: TGTGCCAGCAGCCTCAGGTGGAACACTGAAGCTTTCTTT.

The V and J genes are TRBV6-6 and TRBJ2-3; D is unclear. V shed 0 bases and J shed 5 bases, with 3 bases lying between them. The CDR3 runs to 12 residues. Germline V gene lookup returns CDR1 MNHNY and CDR2 SVGAGI (reference sequence). The CDR3 DNA reads TGTGCCAGCAGTTACTCGAGAGATACGCAGTATTTT. This translates into CASSYSRDTQYF.

This clone was counted a few times. The rearrangement joins TRBV19 to TRBJ2-7; 9 bases are shared with TRBD2. The CDR3 covers 16 residues. Germline CDR1 reads LNHDA; CDR2 reads SQIVND (reference sequence). Trimming cost V 5 bases and J 2 bases; bases outside gene matches: 10. In DNA, the CDR3 is TGTGCCAGTAGTTCCCTTGTTAGCGGGGGACCCTACGAGCAGTACTTC. Translation: CASSSLVSGGPYEQYF.

The J gene is TRBJ2-2, the V gene TRBV4-3; no clear D gene. V lost 2 bases and J 2 bases, leaving 9 bases between the germline ends. Germline loops: CDR1 LGHNA, CDR2 YSLEER. This CDR3 comprises 15 residues. CDR3 sequence reads: CASSQRALNTGELFF. The CDR3 DNA is TGCGCCAGCAGCCAAAGGGCTCTTAACACCGGGGAGCTGTTTTTT.

This chain links TRBV27 with TRBJ1-6; TRBD1 matches 10 bases. Unmatched junction bases numbered 6, after V lost 3 bases and J lost 10 bases. Germline-derived CDR1 and CDR2 are MNHEY and SMNVEV (reference sequence). The CDR3 covers 15 residues. Written as DNA, the CDR3 is TGTGCCAGCAGTTTCTCCGGGACAGGGGAATCACCCCTCCACTTT. Amino acids: CASSFSGTGESPLHF.

The V gene is TRBV10-3, the J gene TRBJ2-5; D is undetermined. Germline loops: CDR1 ENHRY, CDR2 SYGVKD. The CDR3 is 13 amino acids. The V gene lost 4 bases and the J gene lost 2 bases, with 8 bases spanning the gap. As DNA, the CDR3 is TGTGCCATCAGTGTGGGTCTTCAAGAGACCCAGTACTTC. Amino acids: CAISVGLQETQYF.

This clone was observed a single time. This chain connects TRBV5-4 to TRBJ2-1; no clear D gene. Trimming shortened V by 2 bases and J by 0 bases, and 6 bases separated the two germline ends. CDR3 length equals 14 residues. Per germline, CDR1 SGHNT and CDR2 YYREEE (reference sequence). The CDR3 DNA reads TGTGCCAGCAGCTTCGAAATCTCCTACAATGAGCAGTTCTTC. Its translation: CASSFEISYNEQFF.

The CDR3: CSAETGSEKLFF. The CDR3 coding sequence is TGCAGCGCTGAGACAGGGTCGGAAAAACTGTTTTTT. J is TRBJ1-4 and V is TRBV29-1, with 7 positions matching TRBD1. This CDR3 comprises 12 residues. The junction had 7 bases not matched to a gene; V was cut back by 7 bases and J by 8 bases. CDR1 is SQVTM, CDR2 ANQGSEA, per germline.

V and J are TRBV7-8 and TRBJ2-7; D perhaps matches TRBD2 (6 bases). The CDR3 loop spans 11 amino acids. Germline V gene data show CDR1 as SGHVS and CDR2 as FQNEAQ. The V end was cut by 10 bases, the J end by 4 bases, with 11 bases between. CDR3 loop: CATRGRYEQYF. The CDR3 DNA is TGTGCCACCCGGGGGAGATACGAGCAGTACTTC.

The chain joins TRBV2 to TRBJ2-1; 9 bases are a match to TRBD2. This CDR3 region has 13 residues. The germline gives CDR1 SNHLY, CDR2 FYNNEI. Losses at the gene ends were 9 bases for V and 2 bases for J; bases not matched to a gene: 2. CDR3 protein: CARGTSPYNEQFF. In DNA form, the CDR3 reads TGTGCCAGGGGGACTAGCCCCTACAATGAGCAGTTCTTC.

The CDR3 region has the DNA TGTGCCAGCAGTTACCGGGGGGGTTCAGATACGCAGTATTTT. Its protein is CASSYRGGSDTQYF. The chain combines TRBV6-5 with TRBJ2-3, with 8 positions matching TRBD2. J gave up 4 bases and V 2 bases, and 2 bases lay outside the gene matches. The CDR3 is made up of 14 amino acids. Germline loops: CDR1 MNHEY, CDR2 SVGAGI.

The chain joins TRBV7-2 to TRBJ1-2; 7 bases map to TRBD1. Looked up from germline, CDR1 is SGHTA and CDR2 is FQGNSA. The CDR3 is made up of 14 amino acids. Trimming removed 4 bases from V and 6 bases from J; junction bases left unmatched: 8. CDR3 nucleotides: TGTGCCAGCAGCTCCCAACAGGGGTTGGATGGCTACACCTTC. It translates to CASSSQQGLDGYTF.

The gene calls are TRBV12-5 and TRBJ2-1; D is unresolved. CDR3 size: 11 residues. CDR1 LGHNT and CDR2 FRNRAP come from the germline V gene. Trimming took off 2 bases at V and 7 bases at J, with 3 bases between the two ends. CDR3 loop: CASGLKNEQFF. CDR3 nucleotides: TGTGCTAGTGGTTTGAAAAATGAGCAGTTCTTC.

This clone was counted once. The chain has TRBV19 and TRBJ2-3; D ambiguous. The V end was cut by 7 bases, the J end by 0 bases, with 11 bases between. Germline V lookup: CDR1 LNHDA, CDR2 SQIVND (reference sequence). This CDR3 is built from 14 residues. CDR3: CASKYGRSTDTQYF. The CDR3 DNA is TGTGCCAGTAAGTACGGCAGGAGCACAGATACGCAGTATTTT. Using reference TRBV19 and TRBJ2-3 for the parts outside the CDR3, the full variable domain is DGGITQSPKYLFRKEGQNVTLSCEQNLNHDAMYWYRQDPGQGLRLIYYSQIVNDFQKGDIAEGYSVSREKKESFPLTVTSAQKNPTAFYLCASKYGRSTDTQYFGPGTRLTVL.

The chain joins TRBV7-9 to TRBJ2-7; 9 bases line up with TRBD1. Per germline, CDR1 SEHNR and CDR2 FQNEAQ (reference sequence). J lost 4 bases, V lost 4 bases, and 14 bases had no gene match. CDR3 length: 17 residues. The CDR3: CASSSLQGQGVFYEQYF. CDR3 in DNA: TGTGCCAGCAGCTCACTCCAGGGACAGGGTGTCTTTTACGAGCAGTACTTC.

This clone was counted a single time. V usage is TRBV2 and J usage is TRBJ2-1; D unclear. The CDR3 length is 10 residues. The germline V gene encodes CDR1 SNHLY and CDR2 FYNNEI. Trimming left V 8 bases short and J 12 bases short, with 11 bases between. CDR3 residues: CASGIETQFF. DNA for the CDR3: TGTGCCAGCGGCATCGAGACGCAGTTCTTC.

This chain connects TRBV7-2 to TRBJ1-1; no firm D call. From germline, CDR1 is SGHTA and CDR2 FQGNSA. CDR3 length: 13 amino acids. Between the trimmed V and J ends, which lost 2 bases and 1 base, there was a span of 5 bases. The CDR3 loop reads CASSLKQNTEAFF. The CDR3 region has the DNA TGTGCCAGCAGCTTAAAACAGAACACTGAAGCTTTCTTT.

J is TRBJ2-3 and V is TRBV27, with D uncertain. This CDR3 contains 14 residues. V lost 2 bases, J lost 4 bases, and 10 bases lay in between. The germline gives CDR1 MNHEY, CDR2 SMNVEV (reference sequence). In DNA, the CDR3 is TGTGCCAGCAGTTTAATCCGAGGAGCAGATACGCAGTATTTT. Its translation is CASSLIRGADTQYF.

The chain recombines TRBV4-2 with TRBJ2-1, with TRBD2 as a possible D gene (7 bases). Looked up from germline, CDR1 is LGHNA and CDR2 is YNFKEQ. The CDR3 is made up of 19 amino acids. V lost 6 bases and J 0 bases, leaving 24 bases between the germline ends. In DNA form, the CDR3 reads TGTGCCAGCAGAGGAGGGGGGAGGGGCGGGCGGTTCTCCTACAATGAGCAGTTCTTC. Translation gives CASRGGGRGGRFSYNEQFF.

The genes are TRBV10-3 and TRBJ2-2; 8 bases align to TRBD1. This CDR3 region has 16 residues. Unmatched junction bases numbered 10, after V lost 6 bases and J lost 4 bases. Germline assignment: CDR1 ENHRY and CDR2 SYGVKD. CDR3 sequence (DNA): TGTGCCATCAGGTCAGGTGGACAGGGTACCACCGGGGAGCTGTTTTTT. Translated, it gives CAIRSGGQGTTGELFF.

This chain links TRBV15 with TRBJ2-2; 8 nucleotides match TRBD1. The CDR3 extends over 17 amino acids. CDR1 and CDR2 from the germline V gene are LNHNV and YYDKDF (reference sequence). J gave up 3 bases and V 6 bases, and 12 bases lay outside the gene matches. The CDR3 nucleotides are TGTGCCACCAGGGAGGACAGGGTAGGGTCGGACACCGGGGAGCTGTTTTTT. Translation gives CATREDRVGSDTGELFF.

This sequence joins TRBV27 and TRBJ2-7; the D gene is possibly TRBD2 (6 bases). Trimming stripped 5 bases from V and 3 bases from J, with 11 bases between. The CDR3 is 13 amino acids. Per germline, CDR1 MNHEY and CDR2 SMNVEV (reference sequence). The DNA for the CDR3 is TGTGCCAGCAGTCAAGGGACTTTCTACGAGCAGTACTTC. Translation gives CASSQGTFYEQYF.

The V call is TRBV7-3, the J call TRBJ2-5; 11 bases match TRBD2. This CDR3 is built from 15 residues. V lost 5 bases to trimming and J lost 3 bases; unmatched junction nucleotides: 5. The V gene's germline CDR1 is SGHTA and CDR2 FQGTGA. The CDR3 protein is CASSKTSGTEETQYF. CDR3 DNA sequence: TGTGCCAGCAGCAAGACTAGCGGGACGGAAGAGACCCAGTACTTC. Drawing the rest from reference TRBV7-3 and TRBJ2-5, the complete variable domain is GAGVSQTPSNKVTEKGKYVELRCDPISGHTALYWYRQSLGQGPEFLIYFQGTGAADDSGLPNDRFFAVRPEGSVSTLKIQRTERGDSAVYLCASSKTSGTEETQYFGPGTRLLVL.

The rearrangement joins TRBV19 to TRBJ1-1; 8 bases are shared with TRBD1. Trimming took 5 bases from V and 2 from J; bases not matched to a gene: 7. CDR1 and CDR2 from the germline V gene are LNHDA and SQIVND (reference sequence). The CDR3 is 15 residues long. The CDR3 protein is CASSANRGGNTEAFF. The DNA of the CDR3 is TGTGCCAGTAGTGCCAACAGGGGGGGAAACACTGAAGCTTTCTTT. Drawing the rest from reference TRBV19 and TRBJ1-1, the complete variable domain is DGGITQSPKYLFRKEGQNVTLSCEQNLNHDAMYWYRQDPGQGLRLIYYSQIVNDFQKGDIAEGYSVSREKKESFPLTVTSAQKNPTAFYLCASSANRGGNTEAFFGQGTRLTVV.

This clone is categorized as medium-sized. This rearrangement joins TRBV18 to TRBJ2-7, with 10 nucleotides matching TRBD1. CDR1 is KGHSH and CDR2 is LQKENI in the germline V gene. This CDR3 comprises 16 residues. The ends lost 1 base at V and 3 bases at J; junction bases unmatched: 6. The CDR3 nucleotides read TGTGCCAGCTCACCACACCGGGACAGGGGTGTCTACGAGCAGTACTTC. The encoded protein is CASSPHRDRGVYEQYF. Filled out from reference TRBV18 and TRBJ2-7, the complete variable domain reads NAGVMQNPRHLVRRRGQEARLRCSPMKGHSHVYWYRQLPEEGLKFMVYLQKENIIDESGMPKERFSAEFPKEGPSILRIQQVVRGDSAAYFCASSPHRDRGVYEQYFGPGTRLTVT.

In the case of this clone: The junction shows a germline mismatch at one end, possibly a read error. The chain is built from TRBV7-7 and TRBJ2-5; D ambiguous. Germline V lookup: CDR1 SSHAT, CDR2 FNYEAQ (reference sequence). This CDR3 comprises 13 residues. CDR3: CASSSEPKETQYF. The DNA of the CDR3 is TGTGCTAGCAGCTCCGAACCTAAAGAGACCCAGTACTTC.

V is TRBV21-1 and J is TRBJ2-7; TRBD1, the table's D call, lacks a check against the DNA. TRBV21-1 is deemed a pseudogene. The CDR3 runs 15 residues. The CDR3 is CASSKGGQGAYEQYF. DNA of the CDR3: TGTGCCAGCAGCAAAGGGGGGCAGGGGGCGTACGAGCAGTACTTC.